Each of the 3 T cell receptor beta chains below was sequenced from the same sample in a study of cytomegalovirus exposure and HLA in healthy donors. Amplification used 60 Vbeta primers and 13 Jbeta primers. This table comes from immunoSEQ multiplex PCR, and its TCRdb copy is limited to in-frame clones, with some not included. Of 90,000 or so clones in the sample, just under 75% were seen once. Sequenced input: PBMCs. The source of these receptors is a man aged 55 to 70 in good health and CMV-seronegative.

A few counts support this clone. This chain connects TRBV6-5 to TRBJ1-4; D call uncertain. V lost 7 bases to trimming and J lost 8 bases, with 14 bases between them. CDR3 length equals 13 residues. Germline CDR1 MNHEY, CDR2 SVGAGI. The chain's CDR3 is CASKAAGWEKLFF. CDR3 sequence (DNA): TGTGCCAGCAAAGCGGCGGGGTGGGAAAAACTGTTTTTT.

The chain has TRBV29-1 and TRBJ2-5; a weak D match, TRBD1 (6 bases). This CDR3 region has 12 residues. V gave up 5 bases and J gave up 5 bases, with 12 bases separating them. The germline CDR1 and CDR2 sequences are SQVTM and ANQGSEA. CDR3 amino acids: CSVLTGRETQYF. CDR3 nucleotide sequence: TGCAGCGTTCTTACAGGGCGGGAGACCCAGTACTTC.

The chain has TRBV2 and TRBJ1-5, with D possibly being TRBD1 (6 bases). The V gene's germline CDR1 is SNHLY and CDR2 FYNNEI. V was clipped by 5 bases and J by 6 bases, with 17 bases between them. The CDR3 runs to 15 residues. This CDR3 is CASSNERGASQPQHF. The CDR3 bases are TGTGCCAGCAGTAATGAACGGGGGGCTAGTCAGCCCCAGCATTTT.